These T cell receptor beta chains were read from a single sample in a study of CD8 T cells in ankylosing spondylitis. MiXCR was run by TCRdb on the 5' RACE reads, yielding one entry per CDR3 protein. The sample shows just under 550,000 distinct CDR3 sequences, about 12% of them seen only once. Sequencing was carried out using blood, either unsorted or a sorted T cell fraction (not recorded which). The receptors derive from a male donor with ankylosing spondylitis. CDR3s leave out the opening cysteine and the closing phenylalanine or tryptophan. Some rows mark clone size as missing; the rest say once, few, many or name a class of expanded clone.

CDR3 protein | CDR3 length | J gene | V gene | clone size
ASSRGGWNYGYT | 12 | TRBJ1-2 | TRBV14 | -
ASSRTSGMEQF | 11 | TRBJ2-1 | TRBV3-1 | -
ASSDSRVAGVGEQY | 14 | TRBJ2-7 | TRBV25-1 | -
ASSLDGAWGQPQH | 13 | TRBJ1-5 | TRBV5-1 | -
SARSAGVGTDTQY | 13 | TRBJ2-3 | TRBV20-1 | many
ASSRTGTSGTGELF | 14 | TRBJ2-2 | TRBV6-4 | -
ASRRDRDMALH | 11 | TRBJ1-6 | TRBV6-6 | many
ASSYAGTGGLSTDTQY | 16 | TRBJ2-3 | TRBV5-5 | -
ASSLAAGAGETQY | 13 | TRBJ2-3 | TRBV5-1 | -
ASSLEGRGGQPQH | 13 | TRBJ1-5 | TRBV7-8 | -
ASSSYDEKLF | 10 | TRBJ1-4 | TRBV7-2 | few
ASSPRTSGNSYNEQF | 15 | TRBJ2-1 | TRBV7-9 | many
ASGLGNYNEQF | 11 | TRBJ2-1 | TRBV7-9 | few
ASSQGMSNQPQH | 12 | TRBJ1-5 | TRBV3-1 | few
ASSRPGGGYGYT | 12 | TRBJ1-2 | TRBV12-3/TRBV12-4 | -
SAFPSGVNTEAF | 12 | TRBJ1-1 | TRBV20-1 | many
ASSLKGGPGQTQY | 13 | TRBJ2-5 | TRBV7-9 | few
SVESGVTYEQY | 11 | TRBJ2-7 | TRBV29-1 | many
ASSYSGTGGALGGYT | 15 | TRBJ1-2 | TRBV6-5 | few
ASSSSSTGNTIY | 12 | TRBJ1-3 | TRBV11-2 | many
ASSTTSGLFTGELF | 14 | TRBJ2-2 | TRBV7-2 | many
ASSVGSSGSAVEQF | 14 | TRBJ2-1 | TRBV9 | few
SVDGLAGGPLSYNEQF | 16 | TRBJ2-1 | TRBV29-1 | -
ASVRNRGSRSPLH | 13 | TRBJ1-6 | TRBV12-3/TRBV12-4 | -
SARPGQGPYEQY | 12 | TRBJ2-7 | TRBV20-1 | few
SAGQGADEQF | 10 | TRBJ2-1 | TRBV29-1 | -
SASLPSGRSDTQY | 13 | TRBJ2-3 | TRBV20-1 | -
SAQGFANEKLF | 11 | TRBJ1-4 | TRBV29-1 | -
SAHPGRGGNQPQH | 13 | TRBJ1-5 | TRBV20-1 | -
ASSLAPDNEQF | 11 | TRBJ2-1 | TRBV5-1 | many
ATRGTGGPQPQH | 12 | TRBJ1-5 | TRBV6-1 | few
ASSASGGTDTQY | 12 | TRBJ2-3 | TRBV5-1 | -
SASDRTEAF | 9 | TRBJ1-1 | TRBV20-1 | few